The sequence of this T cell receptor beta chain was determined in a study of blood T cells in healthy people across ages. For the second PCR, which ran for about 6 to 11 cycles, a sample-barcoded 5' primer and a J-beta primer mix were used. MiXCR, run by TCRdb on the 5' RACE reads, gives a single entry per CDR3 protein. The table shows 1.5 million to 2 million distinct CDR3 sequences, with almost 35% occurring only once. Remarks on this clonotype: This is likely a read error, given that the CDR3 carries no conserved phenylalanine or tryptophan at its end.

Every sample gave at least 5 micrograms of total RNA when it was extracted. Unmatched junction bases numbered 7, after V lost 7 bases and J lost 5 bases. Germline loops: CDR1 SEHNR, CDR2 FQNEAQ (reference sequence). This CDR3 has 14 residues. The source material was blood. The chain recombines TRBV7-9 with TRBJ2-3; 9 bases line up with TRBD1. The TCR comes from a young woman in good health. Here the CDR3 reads CASNTGGAEDTQYL. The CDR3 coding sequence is TGTGCCAGCAACACAGGGGGCGCGGAAGATACGCAGTATTTG.